This is a list of T cell receptor beta chains from one sample in a study of CD8+ T cells in alopecia areata. Profiling relied on immunoSEQ multiplex PCR, and the TCRdb table lists in-frame clones only, not all of them. The repertoire holds fewer than 80,000 clones, with approximately 64% as singletons. This specimen consisted of CD8+ T cells sorted from blood, obtained at week 0. All receptors derive from a human donor with alopecia areata. Both conserved end residues are part of each CDR3. D genes are given only for firm matches. Clone size is given for some rows only: seen once, a few or many times, or a class if the clone is expanded.

size: -
J: TRBJ1-5
V: TRBV5-1
D: -
CDR3: CASSLGESGNQPQHF
DNA: TGCGCCAGCAGCTTGGGGGAGTCAGGCAATCAGCCCCAGCATTTT

size: -
J: TRBJ2-7
V: TRBV9
D: -
CDR3: CASSVSGDQGEQYF
DNA: TGTGCCAGCAGCGTCTCAGGGGACCAGGGCGAGCAGTACTTC

size: -
J: TRBJ2-3
V: TRBV4-2
D: -
CDR3: CASSPRVLTTDTQYF
DNA: TGTGCCAGCAGCCCCAGGGTTCTGACCACAGATACGCAGTATTTT

size: -
J: TRBJ2-1
V: TRBV6-1
D: TRBD1
CDR3: CASKLQGNNEQFF
DNA: TGTGCCAGCAAACTACAGGGGAACAATGAGCAGTTCTTC

size: -
J: TRBJ2-5
V: TRBV6-5
D: TRBD1
CDR3: CASSPGTGTGETQYF
DNA: TGTGCCAGCAGTCCCGGGACAGGGACTGGAGAGACCCAGTACTTC

size: few
J: TRBJ2-5
V: TRBV29-1
D: -
CDR3: CSVDEDQETQYF
DNA: TGCAGCGTTGATGAGGACCAAGAGACCCAGTACTTC

size: -
J: TRBJ1-5
V: TRBV4-3
D: TRBD1
CDR3: CASSQDRSRQPQHF
DNA: TGCGCCAGCAGCCAGGACAGGAGCCGTCAGCCCCAGCATTTT

size: few
J: TRBJ2-7
V: TRBV29-1
D: -
CDR3: CSVRGSYEQYF
DNA: TGCAGCGTTCGAGGCTCCTACGAGCAGTACTTC

size: -
J: TRBJ1-2
V: TRBV7-9
D: -
CDR3: CASSLWYYGYTF
DNA: TGTGCCAGCAGCTTATGGTACTATGGCTACACCTTC

size: few
J: TRBJ2-3
V: TRBV7-3
D: -
CDR3: CASAADRTDTQYF
DNA: TGTGCCAGCGCGGCGGACCGCACAGATACGCAGTATTTT

size: once
J: TRBJ2-5
V: TRBV27
D: -
CDR3: CASSPPSLKTQYF
DNA: TGTGCCAGCAGTCCGCCGTCCCTTAAGACCCAGTACTTC

size: -
J: TRBJ2-4
V: TRBV30
D: TRBD2
CDR3: CAWSVAHLAGADIQYF
DNA: TGTGCCTGGAGTGTAGCCCACCTAGCGGGAGCGGATATTCAGTACTTC

size: -
J: TRBJ2-5
V: TRBV29-1
D: -
CDR3: CSVVQGIETQYF
DNA: TGCAGCGTTGTTCAGGGGATAGAGACCCAGTACTTC

size: -
J: TRBJ1-2
V: TRBV29-1
D: TRBD1
CDR3: CSANQGVGGYTF
DNA: TGCAGCGCCAATCAGGGGGTTGGCGGCTACACCTTC

size: -
J: TRBJ2-7
V: TRBV27
D: TRBD1
CDR3: CATSTGPGEQYF
DNA: TGTGCCACCTCGACAGGGCCAGGCGAGCAGTACTTC

size: -
J: TRBJ1-5
V: TRBV2
D: -
CDR3: CASSDLSQPQHF
DNA: TGTGCCAGCAGTGACCTCTCCCAGCCCCAGCATTTT

size: -
J: TRBJ2-2
V: TRBV7-3
D: TRBD1
CDR3: CASSITTGGNTGELFF
DNA: TGTGCCAGCAGCATAACGACAGGGGGGAACACCGGGGAGCTGTTTTTT

size: -
J: TRBJ2-2
V: TRBV9
D: -
CDR3: CASSVVHGELFF
DNA: TGTGCCAGCAGCGTAGTTCACGGGGAGCTGTTTTTT

size: -
J: TRBJ2-2
V: TRBV7-9
D: -
CDR3: CASSLTNTGELFF
DNA: TGTGCCAGCAGCTTGACGAACACCGGGGAGCTGTTTTTT

size: -
J: TRBJ2-6
V: TRBV4-3
D: TRBD1
CDR3: CASSQDGPSGGGANVLTF
DNA: TGCGCCAGCAGCCAAGATGGCCCATCAGGGGGAGGGGCCAACGTCCTGACTTTC

size: -
J: TRBJ1-2
V: TRBV30
D: TRBD1
CDR3: CAYDRGDYGYTF
DNA: TGTGCCTACGACAGGGGTGACTATGGCTACACCTTC

size: -
J: TRBJ2-5
V: TRBV7-9
D: TRBD1
CDR3: CASSATGGEETQYF
DNA: TGTGCCAGCAGCGCGACAGGGGGCGAGGAGACCCAGTACTTC

size: -
J: TRBJ2-5
V: TRBV2
D: TRBD2
CDR3: CASSEGAGTGETQYF
DNA: TGTGCCAGCAGTGAAGGAGCGGGAACGGGAGAGACCCAGTACTTC

size: -
J: TRBJ2-4
V: TRBV28
D: -
CDR3: CASSGDMLAKNIQYF
DNA: TGTGCCAGCAGTGGGGACATGCTAGCCAAAAACATTCAGTACTTC

size: -
J: TRBJ2-3
V: TRBV6-5
D: TRBD1
CDR3: CASSYIGTGGTDTQYF
DNA: TGTGCCAGCAGTTACATTGGGACAGGGGGCACAGATACGCAGTATTTT

size: few
J: TRBJ2-5
V: TRBV5-6
D: -
CDR3: CASSLGRAGLETQYF
DNA: TGTGCCAGCAGCTTGGGTAGGGCAGGGCTGGAGACCCAGTACTTC

size: -
J: TRBJ2-7
V: TRBV15
D: -
CDR3: CATSIGEGDLREQYF
DNA: TGTGCCACCAGCATTGGAGAGGGGGACCTACGAGAGCAGTACTTC

size: -
J: TRBJ1-1
V: TRBV4-1
D: -
CDR3: CASSQRPGDTEAFF
DNA: TGCGCCAGCAGCCAGAGGCCAGGGGACACTGAAGCTTTCTTT

size: -
J: TRBJ2-1
V: TRBV7-2
D: -
CDR3: CASSLLGGDEQFF
DNA: TGTGCCAGCAGCTTATTAGGTGGGGATGAGCAGTTCTTC

size: -
J: TRBJ1-1
V: TRBV6-5
D: -
CDR3: CASGQGSGTEAFF
DNA: TGTGCCAGCGGGCAGGGATCCGGGACTGAAGCTTTCTTT

size: -
J: TRBJ2-7
V: TRBV29-1
D: TRBD1
CDR3: CSAKTGTYEQYF
DNA: TGCAGCGCTAAGACAGGGACCTACGAGCAGTACTTC

size: -
J: TRBJ2-5
V: TRBV29-1
D: TRBD2
CDR3: CSARVSGEVGETQYF
DNA: TGCAGCGCCAGGGTTAGCGGGGAGGTAGGAGAGACCCAGTACTTC

size: -
J: TRBJ2-7
V: TRBV5-1
D: -
CDR3: CASRHPGTENEQYF
DNA: TGCGCCAGCAGACATCCGGGCACAGAGAACGAGCAGTACTTC

size: -
J: TRBJ2-4
V: TRBV13
D: -
CDR3: CASSPGAGTKNIQYF
DNA: TGTGCCAGCAGCCCAGGGGCGGGAACCAAAAACATTCAGTACTTC